The T cell receptor (beta chain) described here comes from a study of T cells in Graves' hyperthyroidism and ophthalmopathy. Study-level results: Most expanded thyroid clonotypes above 0.001 recurred in blood.

What was amplified from RNA transcripts were TCR beta CDR3 regions. Initially, a first-round RT-PCR of the TCR CDR3 employed the HTBI primer set. MiXCR, run by TCRdb on the multiplex PCR reads, gives a single entry per CDR3 protein. The sample contains almost 350,000 distinct CDR3 sequences, 15% to 20% of which appear only once. This clonotype was counted ten times or more. As yet, its antigen is unknown. CDR1 is LGHNT and CDR2 is FRNRAP in the germline V gene. Between the trimmed V and J ends, which lost 2 bases and 0 bases, there was a span of 5 bases. There are 14 residues in the CDR3. The sequenced sample was blood. This TCR derives from a middle-aged woman with Graves' ophthalmopathy. The chain recombines TRBV12-5 with TRBJ1-3; unclear D gene. The CDR3, as DNA: TGTGCTAGTGGTTTGAGACTCTCTGGAAACACCATATATTTT. Residues: CASGLRLSGNTIYF. Together with reference TRBV12-5 and TRBJ1-3, the CDR3 gives the full variable domain: DARVTQTPRHKVTEMGQEVTMRCQPILGHNTVFWYRQTMMQGLELLAYFRNRAPLDDSGMPKDRFSAEMPDATLATLKIQPSEPRDSAVYFCASGLRLSGNTIYFGEGSWLTVV.